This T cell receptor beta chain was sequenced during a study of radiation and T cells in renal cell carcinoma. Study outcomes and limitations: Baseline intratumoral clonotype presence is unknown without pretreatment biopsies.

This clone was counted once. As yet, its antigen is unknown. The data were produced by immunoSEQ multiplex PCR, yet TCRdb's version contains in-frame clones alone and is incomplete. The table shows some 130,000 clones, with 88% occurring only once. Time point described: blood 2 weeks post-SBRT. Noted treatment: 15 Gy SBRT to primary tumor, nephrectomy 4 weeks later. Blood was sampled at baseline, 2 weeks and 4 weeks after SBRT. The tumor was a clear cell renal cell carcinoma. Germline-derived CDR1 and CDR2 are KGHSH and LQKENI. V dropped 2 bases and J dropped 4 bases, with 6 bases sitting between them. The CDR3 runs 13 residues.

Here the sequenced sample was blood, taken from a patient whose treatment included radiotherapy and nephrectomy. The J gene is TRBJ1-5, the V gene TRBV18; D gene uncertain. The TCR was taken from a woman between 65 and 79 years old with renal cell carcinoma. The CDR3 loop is CASSPDINQPQHF. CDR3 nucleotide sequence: TGTGCCAGCTCACCAGACATTAATCAGCCCCAGCATTTT. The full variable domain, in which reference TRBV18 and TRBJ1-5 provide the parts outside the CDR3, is NAGVMQNPRHLVRRRGQEARLRCSPMKGHSHVYWYRQLPEEGLKFMVYLQKENIIDESGMPKERFSAEFPKEGPSILRIQQVVRGDSAAYFCASSPDINQPQHFGDGTRLSIL.